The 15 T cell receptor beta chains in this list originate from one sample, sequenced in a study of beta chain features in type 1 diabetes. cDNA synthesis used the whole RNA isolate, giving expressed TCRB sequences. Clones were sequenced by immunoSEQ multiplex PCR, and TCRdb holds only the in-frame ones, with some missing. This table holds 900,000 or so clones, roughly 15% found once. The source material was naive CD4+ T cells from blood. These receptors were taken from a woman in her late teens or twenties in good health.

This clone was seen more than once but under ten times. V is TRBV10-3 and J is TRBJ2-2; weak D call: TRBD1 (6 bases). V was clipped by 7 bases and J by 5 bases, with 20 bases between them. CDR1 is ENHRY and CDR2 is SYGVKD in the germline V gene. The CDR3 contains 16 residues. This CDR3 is CAIKGGEDLRTGELFF. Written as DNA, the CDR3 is TGTGCCATCAAAGGGGGAGAGGACTTAAGGACCGGGGAGCTGTTTTTT.

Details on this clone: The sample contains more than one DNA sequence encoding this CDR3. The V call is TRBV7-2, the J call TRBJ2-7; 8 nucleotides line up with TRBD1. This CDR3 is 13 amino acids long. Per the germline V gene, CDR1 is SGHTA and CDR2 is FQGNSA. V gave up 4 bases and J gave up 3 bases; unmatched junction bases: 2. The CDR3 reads CASSSDRGYEQYF. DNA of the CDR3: TGTGCCAGCAGCTCCGACAGGGGCTACGAGCAGTACTTC. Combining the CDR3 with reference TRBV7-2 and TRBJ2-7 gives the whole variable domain GAGVSQSPSNKVTEKGKDVELRCDPISGHTALYWYRQSLGQGLEFLIYFQGNSAPDKSGLPSDRFSAERTGGSVSTLTIQRTQQEDSAVYLCASSSDRGYEQYFGPGTRLTVT.

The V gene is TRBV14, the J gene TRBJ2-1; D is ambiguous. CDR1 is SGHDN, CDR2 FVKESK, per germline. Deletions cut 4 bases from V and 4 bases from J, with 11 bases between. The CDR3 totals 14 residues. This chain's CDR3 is CASSPTELYNEQFF. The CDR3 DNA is TGTGCCAGCAGCCCAACCGAGTTATACAATGAGCAGTTCTTC.

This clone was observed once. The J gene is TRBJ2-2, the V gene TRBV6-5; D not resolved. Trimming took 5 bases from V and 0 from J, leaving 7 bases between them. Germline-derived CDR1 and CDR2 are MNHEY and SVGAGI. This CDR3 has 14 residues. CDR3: CASSPQTNTGELFF. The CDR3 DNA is TGTGCCAGCAGTCCCCAGACGAACACCGGGGAGCTGTTTTTT.

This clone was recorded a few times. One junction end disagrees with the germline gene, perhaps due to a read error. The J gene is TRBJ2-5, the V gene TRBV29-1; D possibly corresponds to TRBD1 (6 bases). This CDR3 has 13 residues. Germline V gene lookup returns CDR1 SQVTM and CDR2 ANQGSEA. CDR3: CRVGGGLQETQYF. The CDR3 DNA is TGCAGAGTTGGGGGCGGGCTGCAAGAGACCCAGTACTTC.

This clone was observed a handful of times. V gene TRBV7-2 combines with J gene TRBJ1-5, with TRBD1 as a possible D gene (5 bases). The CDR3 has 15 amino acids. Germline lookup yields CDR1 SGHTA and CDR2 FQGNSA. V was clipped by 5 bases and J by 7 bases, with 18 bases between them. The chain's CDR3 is CASSEALGASQPQHF. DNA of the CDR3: TGTGCCAGCAGCGAAGCGTTAGGGGCTTCCCAGCCCCAGCATTTT.

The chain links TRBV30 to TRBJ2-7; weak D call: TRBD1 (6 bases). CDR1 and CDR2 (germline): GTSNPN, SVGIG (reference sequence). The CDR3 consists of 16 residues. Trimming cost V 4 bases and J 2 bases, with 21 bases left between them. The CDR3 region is CAWNRQAGIDAYEQYF. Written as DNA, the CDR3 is TGTGCCTGGAATCGACAGGCAGGTATCGATGCCTACGAGCAGTACTTC.

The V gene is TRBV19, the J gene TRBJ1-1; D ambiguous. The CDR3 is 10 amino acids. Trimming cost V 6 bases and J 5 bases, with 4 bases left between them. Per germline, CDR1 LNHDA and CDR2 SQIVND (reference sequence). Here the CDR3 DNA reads TGTGCCAGTAGCGCAACTGAAGCTTTCTTT. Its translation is CASSATEAFF.

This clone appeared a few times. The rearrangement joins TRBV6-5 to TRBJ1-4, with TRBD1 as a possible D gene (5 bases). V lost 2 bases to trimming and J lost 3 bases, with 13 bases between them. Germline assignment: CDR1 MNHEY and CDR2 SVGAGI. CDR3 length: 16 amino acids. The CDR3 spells CASSYGLGGANEKLFF. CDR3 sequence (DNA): TGTGCCAGCAGTTACGGCCTCGGGGGAGCTAATGAAAAACTGTTTTTT.

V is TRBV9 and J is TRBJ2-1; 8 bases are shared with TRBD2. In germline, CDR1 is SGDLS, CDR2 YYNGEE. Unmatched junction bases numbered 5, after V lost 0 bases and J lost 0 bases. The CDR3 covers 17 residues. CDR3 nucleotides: TGTGCCAGCAGCGTAGTGGGGACTAGTAGCTCCTACAATGAGCAGTTCTTC. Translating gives CASSVVGTSSSYNEQFF.

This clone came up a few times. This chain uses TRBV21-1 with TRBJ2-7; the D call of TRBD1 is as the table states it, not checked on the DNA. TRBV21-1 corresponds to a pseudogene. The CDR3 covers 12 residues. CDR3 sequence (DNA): TGTGCCAGCAAACACAGGGTCGACGAGCAGTACTTC. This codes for CASKHRVDEQYF.

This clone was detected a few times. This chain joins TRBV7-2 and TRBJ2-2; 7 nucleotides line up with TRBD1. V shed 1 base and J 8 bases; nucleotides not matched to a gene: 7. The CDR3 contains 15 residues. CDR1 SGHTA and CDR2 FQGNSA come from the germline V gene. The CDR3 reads CASSLVYRGKGELFF. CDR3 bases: TGTGCCAGCAGCTTAGTTTACAGGGGAAAAGGGGAGCTGTTTTTT.

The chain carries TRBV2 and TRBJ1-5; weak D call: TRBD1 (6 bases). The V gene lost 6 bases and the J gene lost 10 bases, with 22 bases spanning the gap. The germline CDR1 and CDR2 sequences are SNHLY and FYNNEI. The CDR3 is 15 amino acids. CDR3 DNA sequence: TGTGCCAGCAGCCTAGAGGACAGCCGCTTTCACCCCCAGCATTTT. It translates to CASSLEDSRFHPQHF.

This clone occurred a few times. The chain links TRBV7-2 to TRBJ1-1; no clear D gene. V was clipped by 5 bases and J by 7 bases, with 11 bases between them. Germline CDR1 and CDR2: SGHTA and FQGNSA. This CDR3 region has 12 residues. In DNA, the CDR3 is TGTGCCAGCAGCCCGGACCGACTTGAAGCTTTCTTT. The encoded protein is CASSPDRLEAFF.

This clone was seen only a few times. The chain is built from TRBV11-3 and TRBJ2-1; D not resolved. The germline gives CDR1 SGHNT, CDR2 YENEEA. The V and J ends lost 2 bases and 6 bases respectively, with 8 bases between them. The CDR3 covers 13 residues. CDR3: CASSLNIINEQFF. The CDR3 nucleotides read TGTGCCAGCAGCTTAAACATTATCAATGAGCAGTTCTTC.